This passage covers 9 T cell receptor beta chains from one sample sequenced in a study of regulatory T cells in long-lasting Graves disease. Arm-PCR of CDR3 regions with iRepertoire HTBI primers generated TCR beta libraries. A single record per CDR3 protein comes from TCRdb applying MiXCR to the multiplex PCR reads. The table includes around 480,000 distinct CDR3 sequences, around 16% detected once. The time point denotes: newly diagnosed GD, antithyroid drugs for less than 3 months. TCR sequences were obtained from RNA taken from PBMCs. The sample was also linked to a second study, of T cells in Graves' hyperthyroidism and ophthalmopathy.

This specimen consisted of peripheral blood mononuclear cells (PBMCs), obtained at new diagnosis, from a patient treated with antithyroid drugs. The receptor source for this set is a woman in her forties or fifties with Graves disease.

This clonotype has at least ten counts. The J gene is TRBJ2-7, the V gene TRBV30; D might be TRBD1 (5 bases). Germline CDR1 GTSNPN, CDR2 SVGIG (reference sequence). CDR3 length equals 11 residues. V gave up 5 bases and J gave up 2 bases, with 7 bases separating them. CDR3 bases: TGTGCCTGGGAGACAGCCTACGAGCAGTACTTC. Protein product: CAWETAYEQYF.

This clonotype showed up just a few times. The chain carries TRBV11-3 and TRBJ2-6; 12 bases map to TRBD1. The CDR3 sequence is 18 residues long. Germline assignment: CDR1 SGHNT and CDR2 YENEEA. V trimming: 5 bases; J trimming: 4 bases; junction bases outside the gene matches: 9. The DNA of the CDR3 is TGTGCCAGCAGCCCACGGGACAGGGGGCGATCAGGGGCCAACGTCCTGACTTTC. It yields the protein CASSPRDRGRSGANVLTF.

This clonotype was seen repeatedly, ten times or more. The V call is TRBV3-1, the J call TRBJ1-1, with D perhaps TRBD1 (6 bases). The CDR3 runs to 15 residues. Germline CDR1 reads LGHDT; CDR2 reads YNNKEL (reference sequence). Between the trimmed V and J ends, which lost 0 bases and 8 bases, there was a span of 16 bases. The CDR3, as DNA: TGTGCCAGCAGCCAAGAAAGCGTAAGGGGGGGGGAAGCTTTCTTT. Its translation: CASSQESVRGGEAFF.

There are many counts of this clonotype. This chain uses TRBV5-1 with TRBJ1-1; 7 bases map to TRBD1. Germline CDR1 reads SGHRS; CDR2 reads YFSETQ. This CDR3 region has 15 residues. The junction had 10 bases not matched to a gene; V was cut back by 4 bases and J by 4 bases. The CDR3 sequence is CASSDQRGRVTEAFF. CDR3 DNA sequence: TGCGCCAGCAGCGATCAAAGGGGGCGGGTCACTGAAGCTTTCTTT.

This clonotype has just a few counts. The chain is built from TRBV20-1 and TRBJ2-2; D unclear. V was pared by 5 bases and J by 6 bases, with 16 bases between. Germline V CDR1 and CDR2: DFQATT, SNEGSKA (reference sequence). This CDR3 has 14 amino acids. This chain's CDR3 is CSAPRSGYPGELFF. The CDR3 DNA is TGCAGTGCTCCGAGGTCGGGTTACCCCGGGGAGCTGTTTTTT.

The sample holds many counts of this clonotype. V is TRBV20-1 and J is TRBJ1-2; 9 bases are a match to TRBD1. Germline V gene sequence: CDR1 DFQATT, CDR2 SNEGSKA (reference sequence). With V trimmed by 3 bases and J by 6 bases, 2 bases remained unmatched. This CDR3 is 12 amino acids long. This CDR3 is CSASTGGDGYTF. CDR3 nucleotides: TGCAGTGCTAGTACAGGGGGCGATGGCTACACCTTC.

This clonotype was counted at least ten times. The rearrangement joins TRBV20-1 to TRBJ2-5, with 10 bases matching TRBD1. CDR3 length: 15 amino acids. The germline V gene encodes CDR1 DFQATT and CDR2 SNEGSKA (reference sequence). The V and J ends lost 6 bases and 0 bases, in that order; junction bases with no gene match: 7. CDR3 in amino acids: CSARDRGWYQETQYF. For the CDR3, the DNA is TGCAGTGCCAGGGACAGGGGCTGGTACCAAGAGACCCAGTACTTC.

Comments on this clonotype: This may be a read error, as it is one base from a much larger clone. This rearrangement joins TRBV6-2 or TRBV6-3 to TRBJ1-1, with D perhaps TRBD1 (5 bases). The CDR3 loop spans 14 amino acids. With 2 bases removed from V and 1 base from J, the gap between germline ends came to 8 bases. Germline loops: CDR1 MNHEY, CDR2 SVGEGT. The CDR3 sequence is CASSYGHTNTEAFF. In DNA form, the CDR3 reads TGTGCCAGCAGTTACGGACATACGAACACTGAAGCTTTCTTT.

The CDR3 DNA is TGTGCCAGCAGCCAAGGAGCTAGTTATAGCAATCAGCCCCAGCATTTT. Translation gives CASSQGASYSNQPQHF. This sequence joins TRBV3-1 and TRBJ1-5; D not resolved. V was shortened by 1 base and J by 0 bases, with 10 bases between the two germline ends. This CDR3 has 16 residues. Per the germline V gene, CDR1 is LGHDT and CDR2 is YNNKEL (reference sequence). The whole variable domain, remainder taken from reference TRBV3-1 and TRBJ1-5, is DTAVSQTPKYLVTQMGNDKSIKCEQNLGHDTMYWYKQDSKKFLKIMFSYNNKELIINETVPNRFSPKSPDKAHLNLHINSLELGDSAVYFCASSQGASYSNQPQHFGDGTRLSIL.